The 5 T cell receptor beta chains below all came from one sample that was sequenced in a study of T cell repertoires in cytomegalovirus infection. In TCRdb, the reads were re-called with MiXCR into one record per CDR3 protein. Found here are tens of thousands of distinct CDR3 sequences, approximately 3.6% of them singletons; the top ten hold roughly 22%. Source material: PBMCs. All receptors come from a human donor in good health (CMV status not recorded). Some clones in this sample may be carry-over from other donors' samples.

The sample holds many counts of this clonotype. The chain employs TRBV7-9 and TRBJ1-1; the D gene is possibly TRBD1 (6 bases). This CDR3 has 16 residues. V dropped 2 bases and J dropped 1 base, with 14 bases sitting between them. CDR1 is SEHNR, CDR2 FQNEAQ, per germline (reference sequence). DNA for the CDR3: TGTGCCAGCAGCTTAAGGGGGTCCTCTGGGAACACTGAAGCTTTCTTT. This encodes CASSLRGSSGNTEAFF.

In this sample, this clonotype turned up many times. The chain joins TRBV12-3 or TRBV12-4 to TRBJ2-7; 9 bases line up with TRBD2. Germline trimming cut 5 bases from V and 0 bases from J; bases unmatched to any gene: 2. The CDR3 loop spans 14 amino acids. CDR3 in DNA: TGTGCCAGCAGTCAGACTAGCGGCTCCTACGAGCAGTACTTC. It is translated as CASSQTSGSYEQYF.

CDR3 in DNA: TGTGCCAGCAGCCCTCGGGCAAGGGGTTACCAAGAGACCCAGTACTTC. Its translation: CASSPRARGYQETQYF. The chain is built from TRBV11-2 and TRBJ2-5, with D possibly being TRBD1 (5 bases). Looked up from germline, CDR1 is SGHAT and CDR2 is FQNNGV. V was shortened by 5 bases and J by 0 bases, with 16 bases between the two germline ends. The CDR3 runs 16 residues.

The V gene is TRBV18, the J gene TRBJ2-7; 7 nucleotides agree with TRBD1. CDR3 length: 14 residues. The V and J ends lost 1 base and 2 bases, in that order; junction bases with no gene match: 2. Per germline, CDR1 KGHSH and CDR2 LQKENI. In DNA form, the CDR3 reads TGTGCCAGCTCACCACTTGGGACAGCCTACGAGCAGTACTTC. It yields the protein CASSPLGTAYEQYF.

This clonotype showed up many times. Compared with germline, one end of the junction differs, possibly owing to a read error. The chain recombines TRBV7-3 with TRBJ2-3; D gene unclear. The CDR3 runs 15 residues. Germline values: CDR1 SGHTA, CDR2 FQGTGA. The CDR3 protein is CASSLTTSSTDTQYF. DNA for the CDR3: TGTGCCAGCAGCCTAACTACCTCTAGCACAGATACGCAGTATTTT.